This entry lists 26 T cell receptor beta chains sequenced from one sample in a study of tissue T cells after allogeneic stem cell transplantation. Profiled with immunoSEQ multiplex PCR; TCRdb holds only in-frame clones, not every one. The data show tens of thousands of clones, around 77% seen once. Sequenced material: spleen. These receptors were taken from a female BALB/c mouse in good health. The strain bears MHC haplotype H2-d.

With respect to this clone: Mouse names are used for the genes. Coverage ceases 1 residue before the CDR3 finishes, and the germline J gene fills in the end. This chain joins TRBV5 and TRBJ2-3, with 12 bases aligning to TRBD1. V shed 4 bases and J 3 bases; nucleotides not matched to a gene: 2. This CDR3 region has 15 residues. Germline V gene data show CDR1 as LGHNA and CDR2 as YNLKQL (reference sequence). This CDR3 is CASSPGQGAAETLYF. CDR3 DNA (partial): TGTGCCAGCAGCCCGGGACAGGGGGCGGCAGAAACGCTGTAT.

Points on this clone: Here the gene names and germline are mouse. The sequenced CDR3 bases are TGTGCCAGCGGTGACCGGGACATAATCAACGAAAGATTATTT. This codes for CASGDRDIINERLF. The full CDR3 protein reads CASGDRDIINERLFF. The chain is built from TRBV13-2 and TRBJ1-4; D is possibly TRBD1 (6 bases). Read sequence stops 1 residue before the CDR3 end, and the germline J gene provides the missing end. Germline V gene data show CDR1 as NNHNN and CDR2 as SYGAGS (reference sequence). This CDR3 comprises 15 residues. Trimming took off 2 bases at V and 4 bases at J, with 12 bases between the two ends.

With respect to this clone: The listed genes are named as in mouse. The read ends 1 residue shy of where the CDR3 ends; the end is completed using the germline J gene. This chain uses TRBV19 with TRBJ1-3; D is unresolved. V was pared by 3 bases and J by 2 bases, with 0 bases between. Looked up from germline, CDR1 is FNHDT and CDR2 is SITEND (reference sequence). The CDR3 sequence is 11 residues long. CDR3 DNA (partial): TGTGCCAGCAGTACTGGAAATACGCTCTAT. Translated, it gives CASSTGNTLY. The full CDR3 reads CASSTGNTLYF.

Worth noting for this clone: Genes here carry mouse names. CDR3 bases read: TGTGCCAGCGGGACTGGGGGCTATGAACAGTAC. Translating gives CASGTGGYEQY. The complete CDR3 protein is CASGTGGYEQYF. The V gene is TRBV13-1, the J gene TRBJ2-7, with TRBD2 matching 11 bases. Coverage ceases 1 residue before the CDR3 finishes, and the germline J gene fills in the end. The V gene's germline CDR1 is NSHNY and CDR2 SYGAGN. After removal of 7 bases from V and 3 bases from J, the junction contained 0 bases not matched to a gene. CDR3 length equals 12 residues.

For this clone: Gene labels here are mouse ones. The observed sequence ends 1 residue before the CDR3 terminus, with the missing tail filled in from the germline J gene. This rearrangement joins TRBV13-1 to TRBJ1-2, with D hard to call. Trimming removed 1 base at V and 2 bases at J, with 6 bases between. CDR1 is NSHNY and CDR2 is SYGAGN in the germline V gene. CDR3 length equals 13 residues. Incomplete CDR3 DNA: TGTGCCAGCAGTGATAATGGGAACTCCGACTACACC. It is translated as CASSDNGNSDYT. The CDR3 reads in full as CASSDNGNSDYTF.

Turning to this clone: The germline and genes are mouse ones. Read coverage stops 1 residue before the CDR3 terminus; the germline J gene supplies the remainder. The genes are TRBV3 and TRBJ1-4; D possibly corresponds to TRBD1 (5 bases). Trimming shortened V by 3 bases and J by 7 bases, and 12 bases separated the two germline ends. The CDR3 has 14 residues. Germline-derived CDR1 and CDR2 are SNHLY and FYNGKV (reference sequence). CDR3 sequence reads: CASSFEGRSERLFF. The part of the CDR3 DNA that was read is TGTGCCAGCAGCTTTGAGGGGCGGAGCGAAAGATTATTT. The variable domain in full, completed from reference TRBV3 and TRBJ1-4, reads GPKVLQIPSHQIIDMGQMVTLNCDPVSNHLYFYWYKQILGQQMEFLVNFYNGKVMEKSKLFKDQFSVERPDGSYFTLKIQPTALEDSAVYFCASSFEGRSERLFFGHGTKLSVL.

To note about this clone: Genes here carry mouse names. The CDR3 sequence: CASSTGQGSGNTLYF. The part of the CDR3 DNA that was read is TGTGCCAGCAGTACAGGACAGGGGTCGGGAAATACGCTCTAT. V gene TRBV19 combines with J gene TRBJ1-3; 9 nucleotides match TRBD1. Read sequence stops 1 residue before the CDR3 end, and the germline J gene provides the missing end. The CDR3 sequence is 15 residues long. From germline, CDR1 is FNHDT and CDR2 SITEND (reference sequence). The trim removed 3 bases at V and 4 bases at J, leaving 5 bases unmatched.

In regard to this clone: Germline and genes here are mouse. The CDR3 DNA, read in part, is TGTGCCAGCAGCCAAGAGCAGGGGTACTCCGACTACACC. It codes for CASSQEQGYSDYT. The entire CDR3 protein is CASSQEQGYSDYTF. This chain connects TRBV5 to TRBJ1-2; D possibly corresponds to TRBD1 (6 bases). Sequencing ends 1 residue short of the CDR3 end; the germline J gene provides the rest. This CDR3 has 14 amino acids. The germline V and J ends were trimmed by 0 bases and 3 bases, with 8 bases remaining between them. Germline V gene lookup returns CDR1 LGHNA and CDR2 YNLKQL (reference sequence).

About this clone: Mouse names are used for the genes. The CDR3 goes on 1 residue after the read ends, and that part is filled in from the germline J gene. The chain links TRBV1 to TRBJ1-2; perhaps TRBD1 as D (6 bases). Germline values: CDR1 NSQYPW, CDR2 LRSPGD (reference sequence). The V end was cut by 0 bases, the J end by 10 bases, with 15 bases between. CDR3 size: 14 residues. The CDR3 loop is CTCSADLGAKGYTF. The DNA read from the CDR3 is TGCACCTGCAGTGCAGATCTGGGGGCGAAGGGCTACACC.

About this clone itself: Genes and germline come from the mouse. Coverage ceases 1 residue before the CDR3 finishes, and the germline J gene fills in the end. V is TRBV20 and J is TRBJ1-1; a possible D gene is TRBD1 (6 bases). The CDR3 contains 11 residues. Germline loops: CDR1 GFQATS, CDR2 STVNSAI. V lost 3 bases, J lost 4 bases, and 6 bases lay in between. Incomplete CDR3 DNA: TGTGGTGCTAGAGGGGGCACAGAAGTCTTC. This gives the protein CGARGGTEVF. In full, the CDR3 is CGARGGTEVFF.

This clone has just one count. These gene names are mouse names. The CDR3 end lies 1 residue beyond the end of the read and is filled in from the germline J gene. V gene TRBV17 combines with J gene TRBJ2-2; perhaps TRBD1 as D (6 bases). V was pared by 5 bases and J by 7 bases, with 11 bases between. This CDR3 comprises 13 residues. Per germline, CDR1 MNHDT and CDR2 YYDKIL. The CDR3 protein is CASSPRGGGQLYF. Partial CDR3 DNA: TGTGCTAGCAGTCCCAGGGGAGGCGGGCAGCTCTAC.

This clone was observed a handful of times. Each gene name is a mouse one. The observed sequence ends 1 residue before the CDR3 terminus, with the missing tail filled in from the germline J gene. The chain joins TRBV5 to TRBJ2-4; no definite D call. V shed 0 bases and J shed 2 bases, with 6 bases lying between them. Germline values: CDR1 LGHNA, CDR2 YNLKQL (reference sequence). The CDR3 is 14 amino acids. CDR3 bases read: TGTGCCAGCAGCCAAGACATCATTCAAAACACCTTGTAC. Translated: CASSQDIIQNTLY. The whole CDR3 is CASSQDIIQNTLYF.

This clone was recorded a few times. Gene names are the mouse ones. This chain's CDR3 is CASSPPGQGSSYEQYF. CDR3 DNA, as far as it was read: TGTGCCAGCAGCCCTCCGGGACAGGGGAGCTCCTATGAACAGTAC. This chain uses TRBV4 with TRBJ2-7, with 10 bases aligning to TRBD1. Read sequence stops 1 residue before the CDR3 end, and the germline J gene provides the missing end. V lost 5 bases and J lost 0; bases outside the gene matches: 7. The CDR3 covers 16 residues. Germline CDR1 reads LGHDT; CDR2 reads YNNKQL (reference sequence).

In the case of this clone: Gene names are mouse gene names. The CDR3 end is not reached by the read, which stops 1 residue before it; the germline J gene fills it in. V gene TRBV5 combines with J gene TRBJ2-7; TRBD2 matches 10 bases. CDR3 length equals 15 residues. CDR1 is LGHNA and CDR2 is YNLKQL in the germline V gene (reference sequence). Trimming took 2 bases from V and 3 from J; bases not matched to a gene: 4. CDR3 DNA (partial): TGTGCCAGCAGCCAATCCGGGACTGGGGACTATGAACAGTAC. Protein sequence: CASSQSGTGDYEQY. The entire CDR3 protein reads CASSQSGTGDYEQYF.

With respect to this clone: Any gene name here is a mouse gene name. The CDR3 end is not reached by the read, which stops 1 residue before it; the germline J gene fills it in. V is TRBV13-3 and J is TRBJ2-7; D gene unclear. Germline V gene data show CDR1 as NNHDY and CDR2 as SYVADS. The V gene lost 0 bases and the J gene lost 0 bases, with 7 bases spanning the gap. The CDR3 totals 14 residues. CDR3 protein: CASSDGDGSYEQYF. The CDR3 bases that were read are TGTGCCAGCAGTGATGGAGACGGCTCCTATGAACAGTAC.

In regard to this clone: Mouse germline and gene names are used. The read gets to within 1 residue of the CDR3 end, and the germline J gene fills in the rest. The rearrangement links TRBV4 to TRBJ1-6, with a tentative D call TRBD1 (6 bases). TRBJ1-6 is placed among ORFs of uncertain function. The germline V gene encodes CDR1 LGHDT and CDR2 YNNKQL (reference sequence). Trimming cost V 6 bases and J 7 bases, with 10 bases left between them. This CDR3 has 13 residues. Incomplete CDR3 DNA: TGTGCCAGCAGACAGGGAGGCAATTCGCCCCTCTAC. It yields the protein CASRQGGNSPLY. The CDR3, in full, reads CASRQGGNSPLYF.

The sample holds one count of this clone. Any gene name here is a mouse gene name. The CDR3 extends 1 residue past the end of the read, so its final part is completed from the germline J gene. The chain has TRBV5 and TRBJ1-3; TRBD1 is a possible D gene (5 bases). The germline gives CDR1 LGHNA, CDR2 YNLKQL (reference sequence). The CDR3 is 15 amino acids. The germline V and J ends were trimmed by 4 bases and 0 bases, with 10 bases remaining between them. Partial CDR3 DNA: TGTGCCAGCAGCCGGGACCCCAATTCTGGAAATACGCTCTAT. Translating it yields CASSRDPNSGNTLY. The whole CDR3 is CASSRDPNSGNTLYF.

A word on this clone: The genes and germline here are from mouse. The read ends 1 residue early relative to the CDR3; the germline J gene fills the gap. The genes are TRBV29 and TRBJ1-1, with TRBD1 as a possible D gene (6 bases). This CDR3 region has 13 residues. Germline CDR1 MSHET, CDR2 SYDVDS. Trimming took 3 bases from V and 5 from J, leaving 10 bases between them. The CDR3 DNA, read in part, is TGTGCTAGCAGTTTGGGGCAGGGGACAGAAGTCTTC. This translates into CASSLGQGTEVF. The full-length CDR3 reads as CASSLGQGTEVFF.

As for this clone: The listed genes are named as in mouse. The CDR3 sequence: CASGGGPGANSYNSPLYF. The sequenced part of the CDR3 DNA is TGTGCCAGCGGTGGAGGGCCCGGGGCAAATTCCTATAATTCGCCCCTCTAC. This sequence joins TRBV13-2 and TRBJ1-6; D possibly corresponds to TRBD1 (5 bases). The read ends 1 residue shy of where the CDR3 ends; the end is completed using the germline J gene. TRBJ1-6 is designated an ORF whose function remains uncertain. The germline V gene has CDR1 NNHNN and CDR2 SYGAGS (reference sequence). The CDR3 covers 18 residues. The V and J ends lost 3 bases and 0 bases respectively, with 16 bases between them.

This clone was found a few times. Any gene name here is a mouse gene name. The CDR3 goes on 1 residue after the read ends, and that part is filled in from the germline J gene. The chain links TRBV13-1 to TRBJ1-3; 8 bases line up with TRBD1. V shed 1 base and J 2 bases; nucleotides not matched to a gene: 2. Germline CDR1 and CDR2: NSHNY and SYGAGN. There are 15 residues in the CDR3. The CDR3 region is CASSDRTGPGNTLYF. CDR3 DNA (partial): TGTGCCAGCAGTGATCGGACAGGGCCTGGAAATACGCTCTAT.

Of note for this clone: Gene names follow the mouse nomenclature. Read sequence stops 1 residue before the CDR3 end, and the germline J gene provides the missing end. The gene calls are TRBV20 and TRBJ1-2, with D possibly matching TRBD1 (6 bases). The CDR3 runs to 13 residues. V was pared by 1 base and J by 0 bases, with 6 bases between. Germline CDR1 is GFQATS and CDR2 is STVNSAI. The covered CDR3 bases are TGTGGTGCTAGGGGGGGGCCAAACTCCGACTACACC. This translates into CGARGGPNSDYT. The entire CDR3 protein is CGARGGPNSDYTF.

This clone was observed a few times. Germline and genes here are mouse. Here the CDR3 reads CASSSGNEQYF. CDR3 bases read: TGTGCCAGCAGCTCAGGGAATGAACAGTAC. The V gene is TRBV13-1, the J gene TRBJ2-7; perhaps TRBD1 as D (5 bases). The read falls 1 residue short of the CDR3 end, and the missing part is taken from the germline J gene. V was trimmed by 5 bases and J by 5 bases, leaving 8 bases between them. CDR1 and CDR2 from the germline V gene are NSHNY and SYGAGN. The CDR3 runs to 11 residues.

In the case of this clone: Here the gene names and germline are mouse. The observed sequence ends 1 residue before the CDR3 terminus, with the missing tail filled in from the germline J gene. This chain uses TRBV29 with TRBJ2-7, with 10 bases fitting TRBD1. V lost 4 bases, J lost 7 bases, and 7 bases stayed unmatched. The CDR3 consists of 14 residues. Germline V gives CDR1 MSHET, CDR2 SYDVDS. Partial CDR3 DNA: TGTGCTAGCAGTTATAAGACAGGGGGCAGGGAACAGTAC. It codes for CASSYKTGGREQY. The full CDR3 reads CASSYKTGGREQYF.

Concerning this clone: Gene labels here are mouse ones. The CDR3 end falls 1 residue outside the read, so it is completed with the germline J gene. The rearrangement uses TRBV13-3 and TRBJ2-1, with TRBD2 identical over 9 bases. The CDR3 is 17 residues long. Unmatched junction bases numbered 8, after V lost 1 base and J lost 3 bases. The germline V gene encodes CDR1 NNHDY and CDR2 SYVADS. This chain's CDR3 is CASSDPSLGGGYAEQFF. Incomplete CDR3 DNA: TGTGCCAGCAGTGATCCCTCACTGGGGGGTGGCTATGCTGAGCAGTTC.

About this clone itself: Genes here carry mouse names. The read is 1 residue too short to cover the CDR3 end, so that end is filled in from the germline J gene. The V call is TRBV5, the J call TRBJ2-5; tentative D call: TRBD1 (6 bases). CDR1 is LGHNA, CDR2 YNLKQL, per germline (reference sequence). The CDR3 runs to 14 residues. V shed 0 bases and J shed 5 bases, with 9 bases lying between them. The sequenced CDR3 bases are TGTGCCAGCAGCCAAGATAAGGGGGTAGACACCCAGTAC. It codes for CASSQDKGVDTQY. The entire CDR3 protein is CASSQDKGVDTQYF.

This clone has more than one count but fewer than ten. Germline and genes: mouse. The CDR3 goes on 1 residue after the read ends, and that part is filled in from the germline J gene. Other DNA sequences in this sample translate to the same CDR3. The rearrangement joins TRBV20 to TRBJ2-7, with 11 bases that match TRBD2. V lost 3 bases to trimming and J lost 3 bases; unmatched junction nucleotides: 1. The CDR3 covers 13 residues. Germline CDR1 and CDR2: GFQATS and STVNSAI. CDR3 bases read: TGTGGTGCTAGAGACTGGGGGGGCTATGAACAGTAC. Residues: CGARDWGGYEQY. The whole CDR3 protein is CGARDWGGYEQYF.